These T cell receptor beta chains were read from a single sample in a study of cytomegalovirus exposure and HLA in healthy donors. The protocol was immunoSEQ multiplex PCR, while the TCRdb copy is restricted to in-frame clones and leaves out a portion. The sample holds roughly 300,000 clones, around 90% seen once. The specimen sequenced was PBMCs. These receptors were obtained from a woman aged 25 to 39 in good health and CMV-seropositive. The CDR3 runs from the conserved cysteine through the conserved F or W. A D gene is named only where the DNA matches it firmly. For some rows the clone size is stated as once, few or many, or as a class when expanded; others skip it.

D: .; V: TRBV15; J: TRBJ1-5; size: .; DNA: TGTGCCACCAGCAGAGAGGCAGTAAATAGCAATCAGCCCCAGCATTTT; CDR3: CATSREAVNSNQPQHF
D: TRBD1; V: TRBV28; J: TRBJ2-4; size: .; DNA: TGTGCCAGCAGTTTAAGGGGACAGGGGTACAAAAACATTCAGTACTTC; CDR3: CASSLRGQGYKNIQYF
D: .; V: TRBV19; J: TRBJ2-1; size: .; DNA: TGTGCCAGTAGTATAGGGCTTGGGAATGAGCAGTTCTTC; CDR3: CASSIGLGNEQFF
D: .; V: TRBV6-5; J: TRBJ2-1; size: .; DNA: TGTGCCAGCAGTTGGGGCGGCGGAGAGCAGTTCTTC; CDR3: CASSWGGGEQFF
D: TRBD2; V: TRBV30; J: TRBJ2-7; size: .; DNA: TGTGCCTGGAGTTCGGGAGGGCCCTACGAGCAGTACTTC; CDR3: CAWSSGGPYEQYF
D: .; V: TRBV19; J: TRBJ2-7; size: .; DNA: TGTGCCAGTAGTATCGGACAGACCTCCTACGAGCAGTACTTC; CDR3: CASSIGQTSYEQYF
D: .; V: TRBV28; J: TRBJ2-7; size: .; DNA: TGTGCCAGCAGTTTATGGATCCCCCACCGGAGCTACGAGCAGTACTTC; CDR3: CASSLWIPHRSYEQYF
D: TRBD2; V: TRBV27; J: TRBJ2-7; size: .; DNA: TGTGCCAGCAGTTTAAGGGCCCTACCCCTTAGCGGGGGCTACGAGCAGTACTTC; CDR3: CASSLRALPLSGGYEQYF
D: .; V: TRBV13; J: TRBJ1-5; size: .; DNA: TGTGCCAGCAGCTTAAGGGGGAACGGCAATCAGCCCCAGCATTTT; CDR3: CASSLRGNGNQPQHF
D: .; V: TRBV5-1; J: TRBJ2-2; size: .; DNA: TGCGCCAGCAGCCACAGTGACAGTACCGGGGAGCTGTTTTTT; CDR3: CASSHSDSTGELFF
D: TRBD1; V: TRBV4-3; J: TRBJ1-2; size: .; DNA: TGCGCCAGCAGCCAAGACGGGACAGGGGACGATGGCTACACCTTC; CDR3: CASSQDGTGDDGYTF
D: TRBD1; V: TRBV7-9; J: TRBJ2-7; size: .; DNA: TGTGCCAGCAGCGCTCCGGGACAGATCTACGAGCAGTACTTC; CDR3: CASSAPGQIYEQYF
D: TRBD2; V: TRBV9; J: TRBJ2-7; size: .; DNA: TGTGCCAGCAGCCCGAGGACTAGCGGCTACGAGCAGTACTTC; CDR3: CASSPRTSGYEQYF
D: .; V: TRBV20-1; J: TRBJ2-7; size: once; DNA: TGCAGTGCTAGAAGCCAGTACGAGCAGTACTTC; CDR3: CSARSQYEQYF
D: .; V: TRBV4-2; J: TRBJ2-7; size: .; DNA: TGTGCCAGCAGCCAGGTCGGCCGCTACGAGCAGTACTTC; CDR3: CASSQVGRYEQYF
D: .; V: TRBV5-4; J: TRBJ2-7; size: .; DNA: TGTGCCAGCAGCTTGGTACTAGGGTCTAGCTCCTACGAGCAGTACTTC; CDR3: CASSLVLGSSSYEQYF
D: .; V: TRBV30; J: TRBJ2-2; size: .; DNA: TGTGCCTGGAGAGAGGCCCTGACCGGGGAGCTGTTTTTT; CDR3: CAWREALTGELFF
D: .; V: TRBV9; J: TRBJ1-1; size: .; DNA: TGTGCCAGCACCGCGACCCCGGAACCGAGCACTGAAGCTTTCTTT; CDR3: CASTATPEPSTEAFF
D: TRBD1; V: TRBV7-2; J: TRBJ1-4; size: .; DNA: TGTGCCAGCAGCTTCGGGACAGGGGAAAAACTGTTTTTT; CDR3: CASSFGTGEKLFF
D: TRBD2; V: TRBV5-1; J: TRBJ2-1; size: once; DNA: TGCGCCAGCAGCTTACGAGCGGGAGGGCCGTTCTACAATGAGCAGTTCTTC; CDR3: CASSLRAGGPFYNEQFF
D: TRBD1; V: TRBV2; J: TRBJ2-5; size: .; DNA: TGTGCCAGCGGCGGGACAGGGGTACCCCAAGAGACCCAGTACTTC; CDR3: CASGGTGVPQETQYF
D: TRBD1; V: TRBV18; J: TRBJ1-2; size: .; DNA: TGTGCCAGCTCACCGGACAGGAACTATGGCTACACCTTC; CDR3: CASSPDRNYGYTF
D: .; V: TRBV4-2; J: TRBJ2-5; size: few; DNA: TGTGCCAGCAGCCAAGAATCAGTCGATGAGACCCAGTACTTC; CDR3: CASSQESVDETQYF
D: .; V: TRBV6-1; J: TRBJ2-5; size: .; DNA: TGTGCCAGCACCTTGGGAGGAATCCAAGAGACCCAGTACTTC; CDR3: CASTLGGIQETQYF
D: TRBD2; V: TRBV27; J: TRBJ2-1; size: .; DNA: TGTGCCAGCAGGACTAGCGAGACCTACAATGAGCAGTTCTTC; CDR3: CASRTSETYNEQFF
D: .; V: TRBV30; J: TRBJ2-7; size: .; DNA: TGTGCCTGGAGTCCCCCCCCCGAGCAGTACTTC; CDR3: CAWSPPPEQYF
D: .; V: TRBV2; J: TRBJ2-2; size: .; DNA: TGTGCCAGCAATATAGACAGGACCGGGGAGCTGTTTTTT; CDR3: CASNIDRTGELFF
D: .; V: TRBV7-9; J: TRBJ2-7; size: .; DNA: TGTGCCAGCAGCTTAGTAGGAGTAAATTACGAGCAGTACTTC; CDR3: CASSLVGVNYEQYF
D: .; V: TRBV6-1; J: TRBJ2-7; size: .; DNA: TGTGCCAGCAGTGAGTTAGAGAGCTACGAGCAGTACTTC; CDR3: CASSELESYEQYF
D: .; V: TRBV7-9; J: TRBJ2-7; size: .; DNA: TGTGCCAGCAGCACTCAAACCCCACAGCAGTACTTC; CDR3: CASSTQTPQQYF
D: .; V: TRBV29-1; J: TRBJ1-1; size: once; DNA: TGCAGCGTTGAATCGTTAGGGTCGAACACTGAAGCTTTCTTT; CDR3: CSVESLGSNTEAFF
D: .; V: TRBV28; J: TRBJ2-7; size: .; DNA: TGTGCCAGCCGTTTTCCCGGAGTGGGGTCCTACGAGCAGTACTTC; CDR3: CASRFPGVGSYEQYF
D: TRBD1; V: TRBV28; J: TRBJ1-1; size: few; DNA: TGTGCCAGCAGTCTGGGACAGAAGAACACTGAAGCTTTCTTT; CDR3: CASSLGQKNTEAFF
D: TRBD1; V: TRBV10-3; J: TRBJ1-1; size: .; DNA: TGTGCCATTGCGACAGGGGGCAACACTGAAGCTTTCTTT; CDR3: CAIATGGNTEAFF
D: .; V: TRBV29-1; J: TRBJ2-1; size: .; DNA: TGCAGCGGCGGGGGCCATAACAATGAGCAGTTCTTC; CDR3: CSGGGHNNEQFF
D: .; V: TRBV6-1; J: TRBJ1-5; size: .; DNA: TGTGCCAGCAGTGAAGTACGACAGTATAGCAATCAGCCCCAGCATTTT; CDR3: CASSEVRQYSNQPQHF
D: TRBD1; V: TRBV27; J: TRBJ2-3; size: .; DNA: TGTGCCAGCAGTCTGGGACAGGGGTATCGGGATACGCAGTATTTT; CDR3: CASSLGQGYRDTQYF
D: .; V: TRBV10-3; J: TRBJ2-1; size: .; DNA: TGTGCCATCAGTGAGCGGGGGTTCAATGAGCAGTTCTTC; CDR3: CAISERGFNEQFF
D: .; V: TRBV6-4; J: TRBJ2-3; size: .; DNA: TGTGCCAGCAGTGACGCAGGGTGGGGAGATACGCAGTATTTT; CDR3: CASSDAGWGDTQYF
D: .; V: TRBV28; J: TRBJ1-3; size: .; DNA: TGTGCCAGCAGTTTATCGGTTTCTGGAAACACCATATATTTT; CDR3: CASSLSVSGNTIYF
D: TRBD1; V: TRBV30; J: TRBJ1-3; size: .; DNA: TGTGCCTGGACCCGAGACAGGGGGCAGTATGGAAACACCATATATTTT; CDR3: CAWTRDRGQYGNTIYF
D: TRBD1; V: TRBV28; J: TRBJ1-3; size: .; DNA: TGTGCCAGCAGTTTTTACAGGGGGAGTGGAAACACCATATATTTT; CDR3: CASSFYRGSGNTIYF
D: .; V: TRBV11-3; J: TRBJ2-7; size: .; DNA: TGTGCCAGCAGCTTAGGCCGGGGCGAGCAGTACTTC; CDR3: CASSLGRGEQYF
D: TRBD2; V: TRBV18; J: TRBJ2-7; size: .; DNA: TGTGCCAGCTCACCCACCGAGACTAGCGGTTCCTATTTCTACGAGCAGTACTTC; CDR3: CASSPTETSGSYFYEQYF
D: TRBD2; V: TRBV25-1; J: TRBJ2-3; size: .; DNA: TGTGCCAGCAGTGAATTCGGGGGGAACACAGATACGCAGTATTTT; CDR3: CASSEFGGNTDTQYF
D: TRBD1; V: TRBV7-3; J: TRBJ2-1; size: .; DNA: TGTGCCAGCAGCCCACAGGGGGGCCCGGTCCATGAGCAGTTCTTC; CDR3: CASSPQGGPVHEQFF